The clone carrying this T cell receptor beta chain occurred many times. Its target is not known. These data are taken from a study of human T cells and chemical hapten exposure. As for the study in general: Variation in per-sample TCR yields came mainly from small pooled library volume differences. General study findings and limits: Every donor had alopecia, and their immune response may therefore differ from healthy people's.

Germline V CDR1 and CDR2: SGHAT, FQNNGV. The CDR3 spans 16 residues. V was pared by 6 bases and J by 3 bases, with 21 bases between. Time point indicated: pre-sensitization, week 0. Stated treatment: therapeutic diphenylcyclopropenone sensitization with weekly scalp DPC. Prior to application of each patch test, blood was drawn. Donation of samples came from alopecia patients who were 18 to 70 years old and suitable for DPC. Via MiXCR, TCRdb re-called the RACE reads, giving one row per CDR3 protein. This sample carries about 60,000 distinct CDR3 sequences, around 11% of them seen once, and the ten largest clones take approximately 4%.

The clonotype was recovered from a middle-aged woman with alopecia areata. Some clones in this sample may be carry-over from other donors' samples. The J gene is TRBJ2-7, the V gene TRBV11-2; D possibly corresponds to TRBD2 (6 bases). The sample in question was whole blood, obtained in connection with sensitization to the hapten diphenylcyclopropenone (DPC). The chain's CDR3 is CASRRGGRLPSYEQYF. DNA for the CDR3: TGTGCCAGCAGACGCGGAGGGAGACTACCAAGCTACGAGCAGTACTTC.